Listed here are 12 T cell receptor beta chains from one sample, sequenced in a study of naive and memory T cell subsets. Amplification of ligated cDNA took four PCR rounds with SP2 and nested alpha and beta constant primers. TCRdb re-derived calls from the UMI-ligation and nested PCR reads in MiXCR, one entry per CDR3 protein. The sample carries 35,000 to 40,000 distinct CDR3 sequences, 8% to 13% recorded once. Sample treatment: skin biopsy from PPD injection site in Mantoux-positive individual. An oligonucleotide containing a UMI was ligated to the 3' end of TCR cDNA. Sequencing used skin, obtained from a tuberculin skin test site. The receptors shown here come from an adult in good health.

This clonotype was recorded at least ten times. This sequence joins TRBV28 and TRBJ1-5, with D possibly TRBD1 on 6 matching bases. Looked up from germline, CDR1 is MDHEN and CDR2 is SYDVKM. V was clipped by 5 bases and J by 4 bases, with 15 bases between them. This CDR3 is built from 15 residues. CDR3 nucleotide sequence: TGTGCCAGCAGTGCATCAGGGGCGCGGAATCAGCCCCAGCATTTT. This encodes CASSASGARNQPQHF.

The V call is TRBV28, the J call TRBJ2-3; the match to TRBD1 covers 12 bases. This CDR3 has 19 amino acids. The germline gives CDR1 MDHEN, CDR2 SYDVKM. V lost 3 bases to trimming and J lost 4 bases; unmatched junction nucleotides: 14. The CDR3, as DNA: TGTGCCAGCAGTTTGTCCGGGACAGGGGGCCGGAGAATCGCAGATACGCAGTATTTT. Translation: CASSLSGTGGRRIADTQYF.

This clonotype was seen more than once but under ten times. The genes are TRBV6-2 or TRBV6-3 and TRBJ2-3, with D tentatively TRBD2 (5 bases). CDR3 length: 11 amino acids. The V end lost 10 bases, the J end lost 7 bases, and 12 bases lay between the germline ends. From germline, CDR1 is MNHEY and CDR2 SVGEGT. In nucleotides, the CDR3 is TGTGCCACCTCCCGGGGAAATACGCAGTATTTT. Its protein is CATSRGNTQYF.

This clonotype was seen many times. For the CDR3, the DNA is TGCAGTGCTGGGGACTCTAGCACAGATACGCAGTATTTT. This codes for CSAGDSSTDTQYF. V is TRBV20-1 and J is TRBJ2-3; D perhaps matches TRBD2 (6 bases). This CDR3 spans 13 amino acids. Deletions cut 5 bases from V and 0 bases from J, with 9 bases between. From germline, CDR1 is DFQATT and CDR2 SNEGSKA (reference sequence).

This clonotype was counted many times. The chain employs TRBV5-1 and TRBJ1-5; D may be TRBD1 (6 bases). The germline V and J ends were trimmed by 0 bases and 6 bases, with 19 bases remaining between them. The germline gives CDR1 SGHRS, CDR2 YFSETQ. The length of the CDR3 is 17 residues. The CDR3 coding sequence is TGCGCCAGCAGCTTGGTTCCCACGACACAAGGGGGTCAGCCCCAGCATTTT. Protein product: CASSLVPTTQGGQPQHF.

This clonotype was counted at least ten times. The rearrangement joins TRBV7-2 to TRBJ1-2; 8 nucleotides line up with TRBD1. The V segment lost 0 bases and the J segment 7 bases; nucleotides outside the gene matches: 7. Germline V CDR1 and CDR2: SGHTA, FQGNSA. The CDR3 covers 15 residues. The CDR3 sequence: CASSLARTGLFGYTF. The CDR3 DNA follows: TGTGCCAGCAGCTTAGCGCGGACAGGGTTGTTTGGCTACACCTTC.

This clonotype appeared a few times. DNA of the CDR3: TGCAGCGTCGAGACTAGCGGGAGTTTCTACGAGCAGTACTTC. Encoded protein: CSVETSGSFYEQYF. V usage is TRBV29-1 and J usage is TRBJ2-7; TRBD2 matches at 12 bases. V trimming: 6 bases; J trimming: 3 bases; junction bases outside the gene matches: 6. The CDR3 consists of 14 residues. The germline V gene encodes CDR1 SQVTM and CDR2 ANQGSEA.

This sequence joins TRBV30 and TRBJ2-3, with D possibly matching TRBD1 (5 bases). The CDR3 runs 16 residues. Trimming removed 0 bases from V and 1 base from J, with 14 bases in between. Germline CDR1 and CDR2: GTSNPN and SVGIG (reference sequence). The CDR3 spells CAWSVGPGPGTDTQYF. In DNA form, the CDR3 reads TGTGCCTGGAGTGTAGGTCCAGGGCCGGGCACAGATACGCAGTATTTT.

The chain couples TRBV12-3 or TRBV12-4 to TRBJ2-3; 12 nucleotides agree with TRBD2. The V gene end was trimmed by 1 base and the J gene end by 0 bases; junction bases not matched to a gene: 5. This CDR3 contains 18 residues. CDR3 nucleotides: TGTGCCAGCAGTTTAGGACTAGCGGGAGACCTAAGCACAGATACGCAGTATTTT. Protein product: CASSLGLAGDLSTDTQYF.

The J gene is TRBJ2-3, the V gene TRBV6-1; 11 bases match TRBD2. Germline values: CDR1 MNHNS, CDR2 SASEGT. V was clipped by 8 bases and J by 3 bases; unmatched bases: 10. The CDR3 loop spans 16 amino acids. The CDR3 DNA sequence: TGTGCCAGCTGCGACCCACTAGCGGGAGTTACAGATACGCAGTATTTT. This encodes CASCDPLAGVTDTQYF.

This clonotype was counted ten times or more. The chain recombines TRBV6-5 with TRBJ1-1; D unclear. This CDR3 is built from 12 residues. The germline gives CDR1 MNHEY, CDR2 SVGAGI. Trimming cost V 6 bases and J 3 bases, with 8 bases left between them. CDR3 loop: CASSRRDTEAFF. In DNA, the CDR3 is TGTGCCAGCAGCCGTAGGGACACTGAAGCTTTCTTT.

This clonotype has ten or more counts. The CDR3 spells CASSLAGLAVNTGELFF. The CDR3 region has the DNA TGCGCCAGCAGCTTGGCCGGGCTAGCGGTGAACACCGGGGAGCTGTTTTTT. This chain uses TRBV5-1 with TRBJ2-2; 7 nucleotides line up with TRBD2. V shed 0 bases, J shed 1 base, and the junction held 6 bases outside the gene matches. The V gene's germline CDR1 is SGHRS and CDR2 YFSETQ. The CDR3 spans 17 residues.